This is a list of T cell receptor beta chains from one sample in a study of blood T cell repertoires in COVID-19. The data were produced by immunoSEQ multiplex PCR, yet TCRdb's version contains in-frame clones alone and is incomplete. The data contain roughly 97,000 clones, roughly four fifths of them singletons. Material: peripheral blood. These receptors all stem from a man between 60 and 70 years old with acute or convalescent COVID-19. Each CDR3 is given with its conserved first and last residue. D genes are given only for firm matches. Clone size is given for some rows only: seen once, a few or many times, or a class if the clone is expanded.

d_gene	v_gene	j_gene	abundance	CDR3aa	CDR3nt
.	TRBV18	TRBJ2-3	once	CASSPVGAVADTQYF	TGTGCCAGCTCGCCAGTCGGAGCTGTGGCAGATACGCAGTATTTT
TRBD2	TRBV5-6	TRBJ2-2	.	CASSFGLAGAGELFF	TGTGCCAGCAGCTTTGGACTAGCGGGGGCCGGGGAGCTGTTTTTT
TRBD2	TRBV30	TRBJ2-6	.	CAWRRAGGPDGANVLTF	TGTGCCTGGAGAAGGGCGGGAGGGCCGGATGGGGCCAACGTCCTGACTTTC
TRBD1	TRBV6-5	TRBJ1-4	.	CASTGQGVGEKLFF	TGTGCCAGCACGGGACAGGGGGTGGGAGAAAAACTGTTTTTT
TRBD1	TRBV6-6	TRBJ2-2	.	CASSSRQGGTGELFF	TGTGCCAGCAGTTCGAGACAGGGGGGGACCGGGGAGCTGTTTTTT
TRBD1	TRBV28	TRBJ1-6	.	CASSSRDRGGSPLHF	TGTGCCAGCAGTTCCAGGGACAGGGGTGGGTCACCCCTCCACTTT
.	TRBV14	TRBJ1-5	few	CASSQADQPQHF	TGTGCCAGCAGCCAAGCCGATCAGCCCCAGCATTTT
TRBD1	TRBV28	TRBJ1-1	once	CASRNWDRGRTEAFF	TGTGCCAGCAGAAATTGGGACAGGGGAAGGACTGAAGCTTTCTTT
.	TRBV19	TRBJ2-1	few	CASSITSYNEQFF	TGTGCCAGTAGTATAACCAGCTACAATGAGCAGTTCTTC
.	TRBV5-6	TRBJ1-5	.	CASSLLTTNQPQHF	TGTGCCAGCAGCTTGCTGACAACGAATCAGCCCCAGCATTTT
TRBD2	TRBV14	TRBJ2-3	.	CASKRGAPRTDTQYF	TGTGCCAGCAAGCGGGGGGCTCCACGCACGGATACGCAGTATTTT
.	TRBV7-8	TRBJ1-2	.	CASSLSPNGGYTF	TGTGCCAGCAGCTTATCGCCGAACGGTGGCTACACCTTC
.	TRBV24-1	TRBJ2-1	.	CATSDSVARANNEQFF	TGTGCCACCAGTGATTCCGTAGCAAGAGCTAACAATGAGCAGTTCTTC
TRBD1	TRBV5-1	TRBJ1-2	.	CASSLAFGQGENGYTF	TGCGCCAGCAGCTTGGCCTTCGGACAGGGAGAGAATGGCTACACCTTC
TRBD2	TRBV5-1	TRBJ2-4	.	CASSLGEGNIQYF	TGCGCCAGCAGCTTGGGGGAGGGTAACATTCAGTACTTC
.	TRBV29-1	TRBJ2-7	.	CSARQQGYEQYF	TGCAGCGCGCGGCAACAGGGCTACGAGCAGTACTTC
TRBD1	TRBV18	TRBJ1-1	.	CASSPQLGPGTGDPRTEAFF	TGTGCCAGCTCACCACAGTTGGGGCCCGGGACAGGGGACCCTCGGACTGAAGCTTTCTTT
.	TRBV7-3	TRBJ2-2	few	CASSFKGGVGGELFF	TGTGCCAGCAGCTTCAAAGGGGGAGTTGGCGGGGAGCTGTTTTTT
.	TRBV7-3	TRBJ2-1	.	CASSLGLKAVNEQFF	TGTGCCAGCAGCTTAGGATTGAAAGCGGTCAATGAGCAGTTCTTC
.	TRBV29-1	TRBJ1-2	.	CSVEGGVEGGYTF	TGCAGCGTTGAGGGCGGGGTAGAGGGTGGCTACACCTTC
.	TRBV11-2	TRBJ2-7	.	CASSLVQGYEQYF	TGTGCCAGCAGCTTAGTTCAGGGGTACGAGCAGTACTTC
TRBD1	TRBV9	TRBJ2-7	.	CASSLEDRGREQYF	TGTGCCAGCAGCCTCGAGGACAGGGGGCGCGAGCAGTACTTC
.	TRBV7-9	TRBJ2-1	.	CASSLWASGHNEQFF	TGTGCCAGCAGCCTATGGGCATCAGGGCACAATGAGCAGTTCTTC
.	TRBV27	TRBJ2-3	.	CASSQLVASTDTQYF	TGTGCCAGCAGTCAACTAGTAGCTAGCACAGATACGCAGTATTTT
TRBD2	TRBV6-2/TRBV6-3	TRBJ2-5	.	CASSYDVSGRETQYF	TGTGCCAGCAGTTACGATGTCAGCGGGAGGGAGACCCAGTACTTC
TRBD1	TRBV7-9	TRBJ1-6	few	CASSLGTENSPLHF	TGTGCCAGCAGCCTCGGGACAGAGAATTCACCCCTCCACTTT
TRBD1	TRBV12-3/TRBV12-4	TRBJ1-1	.	CASREQGRTEAFF	TGTGCCAGCAGGGAACAGGGGAGGACTGAAGCTTTCTTT
TRBD1	TRBV7-2	TRBJ1-5	.	CASSPRTGGSNQPQHF	TGTGCCAGCAGCCCGCGGACAGGGGGCAGCAATCAGCCCCAGCATTTT
TRBD1	TRBV11-3	TRBJ2-1	once	CASSPGTGTVYNEQFF	TGTGCCAGCAGCCCTGGGACAGGAACCGTTTACAATGAGCAGTTCTTC
.	TRBV10-2	TRBJ2-7	.	CASSESGAGTEQYF	TGCGCCAGCAGTGAGTCCGGGGCGGGAACCGAGCAGTACTTC
.	TRBV15	TRBJ2-7	.	CATSRDLLYEQYF	TGTGCCACCAGCAGAGATCTTCTCTACGAGCAGTACTTC
TRBD1	TRBV13	TRBJ1-1	once	CASRNTGGMSEAFF	TGTGCCAGCAGAAACACAGGGGGGATGTCTGAAGCTTTCTTT
.	TRBV28	TRBJ2-3	.	CASSLEAQGRATDTQYF	TGTGCCAGCAGTTTGGAGGCACAGGGCAGGGCCACAGATACGCAGTATTTT
.	TRBV11-3	TRBJ2-7	.	CASSSEPGGSYEQYF	TGTGCCAGCAGCTCCGAGCCAGGCGGGTCTTACGAGCAGTACTTC
.	TRBV27	TRBJ1-5	.	CASRPRDSNQPQHF	TGTGCCAGCAGGCCGAGAGATAGCAATCAGCCCCAGCATTTT
TRBD1	TRBV28	TRBJ2-5	.	CASTPQGQGEETQYF	TGTGCCAGCACCCCCCAGGGACAGGGAGAAGAGACCCAGTACTTC
.	TRBV23-1	TRBJ1-4	many	CASSQSLPLPNPTTNEKLFF	TGCGCCAGCAGTCAGTCCCTACCTCTACCCAATCCGACAACTAATGAAAAACTGTTTTTT
TRBD2	TRBV5-8	TRBJ2-3	.	CASSLALLLAGGTQYF	TGTGCCAGCAGCTTGGCCTTGTTACTAGCGGGAGGTACGCAGTATTTT
.	TRBV5-1	TRBJ1-1	.	CASSSLTGNGAEAFF	TGCGCCAGCAGCTCCCTCACAGGGAATGGGGCTGAAGCTTTCTTT
.	TRBV3-1/TRBV3-2	TRBJ2-7	.	CASSQDRSPQPYEQYF	TGTGCCAGCAGCCAAGATCGGTCCCCCCAACCTTACGAGCAGTACTTC
.	TRBV14	TRBJ1-1	.	CASSRRGEAFF	TGTGCCAGCAGCCGCAGGGGTGAAGCTTTCTTT
.	TRBV6-5	TRBJ1-1	.	CASRFGGDTEAFF	TGTGCCAGCAGGTTTGGGGGGGACACTGAAGCTTTCTTT
.	TRBV19	TRBJ1-5	.	CASTLSGPMLGQPQHF	TGTGCCAGTACCCTAAGCGGCCCGATGTTAGGTCAGCCCCAGCATTTT
.	TRBV6-5	TRBJ1-1	.	CASSYSGSPWTEAFF	TGTGCCAGCAGTTACTCGGGCAGTCCCTGGACTGAAGCTTTCTTT
TRBD1	TRBV27	TRBJ1-1	few	CASRTGGGRGGAFF	TGTGCCAGCAGGACAGGGGGCGGCCGGGGTGGAGCTTTCTTT
TRBD1	TRBV29-1	TRBJ1-3	.	CSVEDLGQCYF	TGCAGCGTTGAAGATCTGGGACAGTGCTATTTT
TRBD1	TRBV14	TRBJ1-1	.	CASSSLRDSNTEAFF	TGTGCCAGCAGCTCTCTCCGGGACAGCAACACTGAAGCTTTCTTT
.	TRBV7-8	TRBJ2-1	.	CASSRRVRQSSYNEQFF	TGTGCCAGCAGCAGACGTGTCAGACAGAGCTCCTACAATGAGCAGTTCTTC
TRBD2	TRBV7-3	TRBJ2-5	.	CASGLGAQETQYF	TGTGCCAGCGGACTAGGAGCACAAGAGACCCAGTACTTC
TRBD1	TRBV25-1	TRBJ2-1	few	CASSDGTAPGQFF	TGTGCCAGCAGTGACGGGACAGCCCCAGGGCAGTTCTTC
TRBD1	TRBV18	TRBJ1-4	.	CASSPERTGREKLFF	TGTGCCAGCTCACCAGAAAGGACAGGGAGGGAAAAACTGTTTTTT